These 26 T cell receptor beta chains originate from one sample sequenced in a study of post-analysis software for immune sequencing data. Regarding the study as a whole: Relative to controls, patients had 4 or 5 TRBV segments at higher frequency, with TRBV5-6, TRBV5-1 and TRBV20-1 among these.

Presence of unique molecular identifiers characterized the TCR beta cDNA libraries. TCRdb reprocessed the PCR reads via MiXCR and lists one record per CDR3 protein. Of about 560,000 distinct CDR3 sequences in the sample, about 40% are singletons; the top ten hold around 1.7%. No antigen has been assigned to these receptors. Sequencing input: blood. The receptors shown here come from a girl aged 5 to 17 with multiple sclerosis.

The chain links TRBV3-1 to TRBJ1-2; 9 bases line up with TRBD1. V gave up 5 bases and J gave up 5 bases; unmatched junction bases: 15. Germline loops: CDR1 LGHDT, CDR2 YNNKEL (reference sequence). CDR3 length equals 17 residues. CDR3 in DNA: TGTGCCAGCAGCACAAGCCCTGGGAACAGGGGGCGTTATGGCTACACCTTC. Its protein is CASSTSPGNRGRYGYTF.

This chain joins TRBV20-1 and TRBJ2-5, with TRBD2 matching over 9 bases. The CDR3 length is 14 residues. The V gene end was trimmed by 3 bases and the J gene end by 11 bases; junction bases not matched to a gene: 13. CDR1 is DFQATT and CDR2 is SNEGSKA in the germline V gene (reference sequence). CDR3 amino acids: CSARGTSLRDEQYF. CDR3 DNA sequence: TGCAGTGCTAGGGGGACTAGCCTACGGGATGAGCAGTACTTC.

Comments on this clonotype: Sequence at one end of the junction differs from germline and may be a read error. V usage is TRBV12-3 or TRBV12-4 and J usage is TRBJ2-1; 8 bases are shared with TRBD2. The CDR3 loop spans 17 amino acids. CDR3 region: CASSLRPGTRDYNEQFF. In DNA, the CDR3 is TGTGCCAGCAGTTTAAGGCCCGGGACTAGGGACTACAACGAGCAGTTCTTC.

The chain links TRBV7-3 to TRBJ2-3; 10 bases match TRBD2. The germline gives CDR1 SGHTA, CDR2 FQGTGA. J lost 6 bases, V lost 2 bases, and 11 bases had no gene match. This CDR3 spans 17 amino acids. CDR3 protein: CASSLGTLAGVPDTQYF. The CDR3 DNA follows: TGTGCCAGCAGCTTAGGGACCCTAGCGGGGGTGCCCGATACGCAGTATTTT.

As concerns this clonotype: The junction does not match germline at one end; this may be a read error. The V call is TRBV3-1, the J call TRBJ2-5; maybe TRBD2 (5 bases). The CDR3 totals 14 residues. CDR1 and CDR2 (germline): LGHDT, YNNKEL (reference sequence). This CDR3 reads CASSQVFGGEAQYF. The CDR3 DNA reads as TGTGCCAGCAGCCAAGTTTTCGGAGGAGAGGCCCAGTACTTC.

The chain joins TRBV12-3 or TRBV12-4 to TRBJ1-4, with D possibly TRBD1 on 5 matching bases. The CDR3 consists of 15 residues. V lost 6 bases to trimming and J lost 2 bases, with 13 bases between them. Here the CDR3 reads CASSSRGATNEKLFF. The CDR3 DNA reads TGTGCCAGCAGCTCCCGCGGGGCCACTAATGAAAAACTGTTTTTT.

J is TRBJ2-7 and V is TRBV12-3 or TRBV12-4; 11 bases are shared with TRBD1. CDR3 length: 15 amino acids. V shed 5 bases and J 6 bases; nucleotides not matched to a gene: 9. The CDR3 loop reads CASSRGTGGSSEQYF. CDR3 nucleotide sequence: TGTGCCAGCAGTCGGGGGACAGGGGGTTCAAGCGAGCAGTACTTC.

This chain uses TRBV9 with TRBJ1-1; D unresolved. The length of the CDR3 is 14 residues. Germline CDR1 reads SGDLS; CDR2 reads YYNGEE. V was trimmed by 1 base and J by 6 bases, leaving 13 bases between them. The CDR3 region has the DNA TGTGCCAGCAGCGTAAAGGCCGGGAGCGCTGAAGCTTTCTTT. Its protein is CASSVKAGSAEAFF.

The rearrangement links TRBV5-1 to TRBJ1-4; weak D call: TRBD1 (5 bases). The V end was cut by 0 bases, the J end by 8 bases, with 11 bases between. The CDR3 is 14 amino acids. Germline V gene sequence: CDR1 SGHRS, CDR2 YFSETQ. The CDR3 region is CASSLAGSAEKLFF. The DNA for the CDR3 is TGCGCCAGCAGCTTGGCAGGGTCGGCGGAAAAACTGTTTTTT.

Of note for this clonotype: Sequence at one end of the junction differs from germline and may be a read error. V is TRBV4-1 and J is TRBJ2-1, with TRBD2 matching 7 bases. The CDR3 consists of 16 residues. CDR1 MGHRA and CDR2 YSYEKL come from the germline V gene. The DNA for the CDR3 is TGCGCCGGCAGCCGGGTCGGGGGGATCGCCTACAATGAGCAGTTCTTC. Its protein is CAGSRVGGIAYNEQFF.

There are a few counts of this clonotype. V is TRBV4-1 and J is TRBJ2-7, with 13 bases fitting TRBD2. Trimming took 1 base from V and 12 from J; bases not matched to a gene: 6. From germline, CDR1 is MGHRA and CDR2 YSYEKL. CDR3 size: 14 residues. The CDR3 bases are TGCGCCAGCAGCCAAGGGACTAGCGGGGGTAATCCGTACTTC. It encodes CASSQGTSGGNPYF.

V and J are TRBV7-9 and TRBJ2-2; the match to TRBD2 covers 10 bases. Per the germline V gene, CDR1 is SEHNR and CDR2 is FQNEAQ (reference sequence). After removal of 8 bases from V and 8 bases from J, the junction contained 11 bases not matched to a gene. The CDR3 sequence is 15 residues long. The chain's CDR3 is CASGALAGDSGELFF. In DNA, the CDR3 is TGTGCCAGCGGCGCCCTAGCGGGAGACTCTGGGGAGCTGTTTTTT.

The rearrangement uses TRBV4-1 and TRBJ2-7; D uncertain. Germline CDR1 and CDR2: MGHRA and YSYEKL. The CDR3 spans 15 residues. V was clipped by 0 bases and J by 2 bases, with 11 bases between them. The CDR3: CASSQEGLPPYEQYF. The CDR3 region has the DNA TGCGCCAGCAGCCAAGAAGGTCTTCCTCCCTACGAGCAGTACTTC.

This chain uses TRBV4-1 with TRBJ2-7; 10 nucleotides line up with TRBD2. Trimming removed 1 base from V and 0 bases from J; junction bases left unmatched: 3. The CDR3 has 16 amino acids. Per germline, CDR1 MGHRA and CDR2 YSYEKL. The CDR3 sequence: CASSQVERGGSYEQYF. The CDR3 nucleotides read TGCGCCAGCAGCCAAGTGGAGCGGGGGGGCTCCTACGAGCAGTACTTC.

The V gene is TRBV9, the J gene TRBJ2-1, with D tentatively TRBD1 (5 bases). This CDR3 has 12 amino acids. CDR1 SGDLS and CDR2 YYNGEE come from the germline V gene. Between the trimmed V and J ends, which lost 1 base and 7 bases, there was a span of 6 bases. DNA of the CDR3: TGTGCCAGCAGCGTACCAGGGAATGAGCAGTTCTTC. This sequence encodes CASSVPGNEQFF.

This chain links TRBV5-6 with TRBJ1-1; 7 bases are shared with TRBD1. The germline V gene has CDR1 SGHDT and CDR2 YYEEEE. The J segment lost 8 bases and the V segment lost 0 bases, leaving 10 bases of the junction unmatched. The CDR3 sequence is 15 residues long. In nucleotides, the CDR3 is TGTGCCAGCAGCTTGGCCCCGACAGGGTCGTGGGAAGCTTTCTTT. Translation: CASSLAPTGSWEAFF. The full variable domain, its missing parts supplied by reference TRBV5-6 and TRBJ1-1, is DAGVTQSPTHLIKTRGQQVTLRCSPKSGHDTVSWYQQALGQGPQFIFQYYEEEERQRGNFPDRFSGHQFPNYSSELNVNALLLGDSALYLCASSLAPTGSWEAFFGQGTRLTVV.

The chain couples TRBV7-8 to TRBJ1-1, with D unclear. The germline V gene has CDR1 SGHVS and CDR2 FQNEAQ. V was trimmed by 3 bases and J by 0 bases, leaving 8 bases between them. The CDR3 length is 14 residues. The CDR3 DNA reads as TGTGCCAGCAGCTTCATCGGGTTGAACACTGAAGCTTTCTTT. It yields the protein CASSFIGLNTEAFF.

The V call is TRBV10-3, the J call TRBJ1-2; D unresolved. Trimming pared 5 bases from V and 0 bases from J, leaving 7 bases between. Germline V gene sequence: CDR1 ENHRY, CDR2 SYGVKD. The CDR3 contains 13 residues. The CDR3 loop reads CAISSRANYGYTF. CDR3 DNA sequence: TGTGCCATCAGTTCGAGGGCTAACTATGGCTACACCTTC.

V gene TRBV4-1 combines with J gene TRBJ2-5, with D perhaps TRBD2 (5 bases). The last part of the DNA fits TRBJ2-7 better; the J call may be wrong. CDR3 length equals 14 residues. The germline V gene has CDR1 MGHRA and CDR2 YSYEKL. The CDR3 DNA reads TGCGCCAGCAGCTCCAGCGGCCCTCCCTACGAGCAGTACTTC. This encodes CASSSSGPPYEQYF.

This clonotype has just a few counts. This chain joins TRBV27 and TRBJ1-2; no firm D call. Germline V gene sequence: CDR1 MNHEY, CDR2 SMNVEV (reference sequence). V gave up 7 bases and J gave up 1 base, with 13 bases separating them. CDR3 size: 14 residues. CDR3 protein: CASKGGVRNYGYTF. For the CDR3, the DNA is TGTGCCAGCAAGGGCGGGGTACGTAACTATGGCTACACCTTC.

This clonotype occurred a few times. The V gene is TRBV5-1, the J gene TRBJ1-2; D not resolved. The CDR3 covers 13 residues. V lost 5 bases to trimming and J lost 0 bases, with 8 bases between them. Germline CDR1 reads SGHRS; CDR2 reads YFSETQ. The CDR3 DNA sequence: TGCGCCAGCAGGGACTTCTCTAACTATGGCTACACCTTC. Translation: CASRDFSNYGYTF. The variable domain in full, with the rest retrieved from reference TRBV5-1 and TRBJ1-2, is KAGVTQTPRYLIKTRGQQVTLSCSPISGHRSVSWYQQTPGQGLQFLFEYFSETQRNKGNFPGRFSGRQFSNSRSEMNVSTLELGDSALYLCASRDFSNYGYTFGSGTRLTVV.

V and J are TRBV11-2 and TRBJ2-3; 12 nucleotides align to TRBD2. Looked up from germline, CDR1 is SGHAT and CDR2 is FQNNGV. This CDR3 is 15 amino acids long. The V gene end was trimmed by 5 bases and the J gene end by 3 bases; junction bases not matched to a gene: 3. CDR3 DNA: TGTGCCAGCAGCCCTAGCGGGAGGGTTACAGATACGCAGTATTTT. This gives the protein CASSPSGRVTDTQYF.

The chain combines TRBV24-1 with TRBJ2-3; TRBD2 agrees at 11 bases. J lost 2 bases, V lost 7 bases, and 7 bases had no gene match. There are 16 residues in the CDR3. Germline CDR1 KGHDR, CDR2 SFDVKD. CDR3: CATSSGTSGSTDTQYF. CDR3 bases: TGTGCCACCAGCTCAGGGACTAGCGGATCCACAGATACGCAGTATTTT.

CDR3 loop: CATSRRTSGGDEQYF. The CDR3 nucleotides read TGTGCCACCAGCAGACGGACTAGCGGGGGAGACGAGCAGTACTTC. This chain links TRBV15 with TRBJ2-7; 13 nucleotides align to TRBD2. Germline trimming cut 2 bases from V and 5 bases from J; bases unmatched to any gene: 3. Per germline, CDR1 LNHNV and CDR2 YYDKDF (reference sequence). The CDR3 runs to 15 residues.

The sample holds a few counts of this clonotype. V and J are TRBV5-1 and TRBJ2-7; D is possibly TRBD1 or TRBD2 (5 bases each). The V gene's germline CDR1 is SGHRS and CDR2 YFSETQ. CDR3 length equals 14 residues. Trimming removed 4 bases from V and 3 bases from J, with 14 bases in between. The CDR3 protein is CASSHPGTDYEQYF. The CDR3 DNA sequence: TGCGCCAGCAGCCACCCCGGGACGGACTACGAGCAGTACTTC.

V gene TRBV20-1 combines with J gene TRBJ1-1; D gene ambiguous. This CDR3 spans 13 amino acids. CDR1 DFQATT and CDR2 SNEGSKA come from the germline V gene (reference sequence). V dropped 3 bases and J dropped 3 bases, with 11 bases sitting between them. The CDR3 DNA reads as TGCAGTGCTAGGCGGTCAGTTGACACTGAAGCTTTCTTT. Encoded protein: CSARRSVDTEAFF.